The rows below give T cell receptor beta chains drawn from one sample of a study of blood T cells in healthy people across ages. TCRdb reprocessed the 5' RACE reads via MiXCR and lists one record per CDR3 protein. This sample yields about 1.8 million distinct CDR3 sequences, of which 49% are seen a single time; roughly 2% belongs to the top ten. Input material: blood. The receptors shown here come from a woman aged 40 to 50 in good health. CDR3s include the opening cysteine and the closing phenylalanine or tryptophan. The order of the fields is D gene, V gene, clone size, J gene, CDR3 DNA, CDR3 protein. D genes are given only for firm matches. Expanded clones get a size class; other rows say once, few or many, or leave the size out.

d_call: TRBD2
v_call: TRBV20-1
clone_size: few
j_call: TRBJ2-3
cdr3_nt: TGCAGTGCTTCCCTCCGGGGGGGGTGGGCAGATACGCAGTATTTT
cdr3_aa: CSASLRGGWADTQYF

d_call: NA
v_call: TRBV20-1
clone_size: once
j_call: TRBJ1-2
cdr3_nt: TGCAGTGCTCCTTCAGGGATTTATGGCTACACCTTC
cdr3_aa: CSAPSGIYGYTF

d_call: TRBD2
v_call: TRBV20-1
clone_size: NA
j_call: TRBJ2-7
cdr3_nt: TGCAGTGCCGACGGGGGGGCAAACTCCTACGAGCAGTACTTC
cdr3_aa: CSADGGANSYEQYF

d_call: TRBD2
v_call: TRBV6-2/TRBV6-3
clone_size: once
j_call: TRBJ2-5
cdr3_nt: TGTGCCAGCAAGGTGCGGGGGAACCAAGAGACCCAGTACTTC
cdr3_aa: CASKVRGNQETQYF

d_call: TRBD2
v_call: TRBV7-2
clone_size: NA
j_call: TRBJ2-3
cdr3_nt: TGTGCCAGCAGCTTAGGACATCTAGCGGGGGCTAGCACAGATACGCAGTATTTT
cdr3_aa: CASSLGHLAGASTDTQYF

d_call: NA
v_call: TRBV4-3
clone_size: NA
j_call: TRBJ1-6
cdr3_nt: TGCGCCAGCAGCCAAGAGGACAGTAATTCACCCCTCCACTTT
cdr3_aa: CASSQEDSNSPLHF

d_call: TRBD2
v_call: TRBV7-9
clone_size: NA
j_call: TRBJ2-1
cdr3_nt: TGTGCCACCCGACACTCGGGTTTTACTAGCGGGGAGGGCTCCTACAATGAGCAGTTCTTC
cdr3_aa: CATRHSGFTSGEGSYNEQFF

d_call: NA
v_call: TRBV7-8
clone_size: NA
j_call: TRBJ2-4
cdr3_nt: TGTGCCAGCAGCGATCTCGAGTTATCCAAAAACATTCAGTACTTC
cdr3_aa: CASSDLELSKNIQYF

d_call: TRBD1
v_call: TRBV7-2
clone_size: NA
j_call: TRBJ2-7
cdr3_nt: TGTGCCAGCAGCTTGACGGGACAGGCCTCCTACGAGCAGTACTTC
cdr3_aa: CASSLTGQASYEQYF

d_call: TRBD2
v_call: TRBV20-1
clone_size: NA
j_call: TRBJ2-5
cdr3_nt: TGCAGTGCGACAGGACGGGGGGGCCAAGAGACCCAGTACTTC
cdr3_aa: CSATGRGGQETQYF

d_call: NA
v_call: TRBV6-1
clone_size: few
j_call: TRBJ2-1
cdr3_nt: TGTGCCAGCAGTGAGTTGGATTACAATGAGCAGTTCTTC
cdr3_aa: CASSELDYNEQFF

d_call: TRBD1
v_call: TRBV20-1
clone_size: NA
j_call: TRBJ2-7
cdr3_nt: TGCAGTGCTAACCAGGGACAGCTCCCATCCTACGAGCAGTACTTC
cdr3_aa: CSANQGQLPSYEQYF

d_call: NA
v_call: TRBV6-2/TRBV6-3
clone_size: few
j_call: TRBJ2-5
cdr3_nt: TGTGCCAGCAGTTACCTGCTAGCGAGACCTTCTCAAGAGACCCAGTACTTC
cdr3_aa: CASSYLLARPSQETQYF

d_call: NA
v_call: TRBV20-1
clone_size: NA
j_call: TRBJ2-7
cdr3_nt: TGCAGTGCGTGGTCCTACAATGAGCAGTACTTC
cdr3_aa: CSAWSYNEQYF

d_call: NA
v_call: TRBV27
clone_size: NA
j_call: TRBJ1-4
cdr3_nt: TGTGCCAGCAGTTTAGGGAGACAAGGAGAAAAACTGTTTTTT
cdr3_aa: CASSLGRQGEKLFF

d_call: NA
v_call: TRBV11-3
clone_size: NA
j_call: TRBJ2-3
cdr3_nt: TGTGCCAGCAGCCAAGACGGGACCATCACAGATACGCAGTATTTT
cdr3_aa: CASSQDGTITDTQYF

d_call: NA
v_call: TRBV6-6
clone_size: few
j_call: TRBJ2-1
cdr3_nt: TGTGCCAGCGAGGGAGCTTACAATGAGCAGTTCTTC
cdr3_aa: CASEGAYNEQFF

d_call: TRBD1
v_call: TRBV20-1
clone_size: NA
j_call: TRBJ2-4
cdr3_nt: TGCAGTGCTAGAGATTGGGCAGGGGGTGCCAAAAACATTCAGTACTTC
cdr3_aa: CSARDWAGGAKNIQYF

d_call: NA
v_call: TRBV7-3
clone_size: few
j_call: TRBJ2-6
cdr3_nt: TGTGCCAGCGGACAAGACTCTGGGGCCAACGTCCTGACTTTC
cdr3_aa: CASGQDSGANVLTF

d_call: NA
v_call: TRBV20-1
clone_size: few
j_call: TRBJ2-5
cdr3_nt: TGCAGTGCTAGAGATCCCGGCGTGATTGGCGGGCTGGAGACCCAGTACTTC
cdr3_aa: CSARDPGVIGGLETQYF

d_call: TRBD2
v_call: TRBV4-2
clone_size: NA
j_call: TRBJ2-7
cdr3_nt: TGTGCCAGCAGCCAAGATACTAGCGGAAGCTCCTACGAGCAGTACTTC
cdr3_aa: CASSQDTSGSSYEQYF

d_call: NA
v_call: TRBV27
clone_size: NA
j_call: TRBJ2-7
cdr3_nt: TGTGCCAGCAGTTTATCATCGGTATACGAGCGGTACTTC
cdr3_aa: CASSLSSVYERYF

d_call: NA
v_call: TRBV6-1
clone_size: once
j_call: TRBJ2-4
cdr3_nt: TGTGCCAGCAGACACAGGGTAAAATTGGGCAAAAACATTCAGTACTTC
cdr3_aa: CASRHRVKLGKNIQYF

d_call: NA
v_call: TRBV12-3/TRBV12-4
clone_size: NA
j_call: TRBJ1-1
cdr3_nt: TGTGCCAGCAGTTTTACAGGGAGCACTGAAGCTTTCTTT
cdr3_aa: CASSFTGSTEAFF

d_call: TRBD2
v_call: TRBV7-2
clone_size: NA
j_call: TRBJ2-1
cdr3_nt: TGTGCCAGCCTTCTAGCGGGTGTCAATGAGCAGTTCTTC
cdr3_aa: CASLLAGVNEQFF

d_call: NA
v_call: TRBV28
clone_size: NA
j_call: TRBJ2-1
cdr3_nt: TGTGCCAGCAGTTTATACGCGGGGGCCAGATACAATGAGCAGTTCTTC
cdr3_aa: CASSLYAGARYNEQFF

d_call: NA
v_call: TRBV9
clone_size: once
j_call: TRBJ2-7
cdr3_nt: TGTGCCAGCAGCCCACCCGAGGTCGGTGAGCGCGCCGGCCCTGATTGCAATGAGCAGTACTTC
cdr3_aa: CASSPPEVGERAGPDCNEQYF

d_call: TRBD1
v_call: TRBV7-2
clone_size: NA
j_call: TRBJ2-1
cdr3_nt: TGTGCCAGCAGCTTAGGGACAGGAGGCTCGGGTGAGCAGTTCTTC
cdr3_aa: CASSLGTGGSGEQFF

d_call: NA
v_call: TRBV5-1
clone_size: many
j_call: TRBJ2-3
cdr3_nt: TGTGCCAGCAGCTTAGATGCGCCAGATACGCAGTATTTT
cdr3_aa: CASSLDAPDTQYF

d_call: NA
v_call: TRBV6-2/TRBV6-3
clone_size: NA
j_call: TRBJ1-2
cdr3_nt: TGTGCCAGCGGCCGGGACGGCTATGGCTACACCTTC
cdr3_aa: CASGRDGYGYTF

d_call: NA
v_call: TRBV15
clone_size: NA
j_call: TRBJ2-5
cdr3_nt: TGTGCCACCAGCAGAGACCGGGACATCCTACAAGAGACCCAGTACTTC
cdr3_aa: CATSRDRDILQETQYF

d_call: TRBD1
v_call: TRBV6-2/TRBV6-3
clone_size: NA
j_call: TRBJ2-3
cdr3_nt: TGTGCCAGCAATAGGGACAGGCGCACAGATACGCAGTATTTT
cdr3_aa: CASNRDRRTDTQYF

d_call: NA
v_call: TRBV10-3
clone_size: few
j_call: TRBJ2-3
cdr3_nt: TGTGCCACCGCGGCTGATACGCAGTATTTT
cdr3_aa: CATAADTQYF

d_call: TRBD2
v_call: TRBV7-2
clone_size: NA
j_call: TRBJ2-7
cdr3_nt: TGTGCCAGCAATAACCCTAGCGGGACTTACAATGAGCAGTACTTC
cdr3_aa: CASNNPSGTYNEQYF

d_call: TRBD1
v_call: TRBV2
clone_size: NA
j_call: TRBJ2-3
cdr3_nt: TGTGCCAGACAGGACAGGGGGACAGATACGCAGTATTTT
cdr3_aa: CARQDRGTDTQYF

d_call: TRBD1
v_call: TRBV4-3
clone_size: few
j_call: TRBJ2-1
cdr3_nt: TGCGCCAGCAGCCAAGCCGACAGGGGAAAGCAGTTCTTC
cdr3_aa: CASSQADRGKQFF

d_call: TRBD1
v_call: TRBV20-1
clone_size: NA
j_call: TRBJ1-5
cdr3_nt: TGCAGTGCCGATACAGGGGGGCGCAGCAATCAGCCCCAGCATTTT
cdr3_aa: CSADTGGRSNQPQHF

d_call: NA
v_call: TRBV29-1
clone_size: NA
j_call: TRBJ2-5
cdr3_nt: TGCAGCGTTGGGGGCAGGGATGAGACCCAGTACTTC
cdr3_aa: CSVGGRDETQYF

d_call: NA
v_call: TRBV21-1
clone_size: NA
j_call: TRBJ1-6
cdr3_nt: TGTGCCAGCAGCAAAGGAAACCCCTCCGGAGGGACTAAAGATTCACCCCTCCACTTT
cdr3_aa: CASSKGNPSGGTKDSPLHF

d_call: TRBD1
v_call: TRBV12-3/TRBV12-4
clone_size: NA
j_call: TRBJ1-1
cdr3_nt: TGTGCCAGCAGACCCAACCAGGGACAGGGGTATGAAGCTTTCTTT
cdr3_aa: CASRPNQGQGYEAFF

d_call: NA
v_call: TRBV29-1
clone_size: few
j_call: TRBJ1-5
cdr3_nt: TGCAGCGTTGCCAACCGCAATCAGCCCCAGCATTTT
cdr3_aa: CSVANRNQPQHF

d_call: NA
v_call: TRBV6-2/TRBV6-3
clone_size: NA
j_call: TRBJ2-7
cdr3_nt: TGTGCCAGCAGTTATGGAGGGGCCCCCTACGAGCAGTACTTC
cdr3_aa: CASSYGGAPYEQYF